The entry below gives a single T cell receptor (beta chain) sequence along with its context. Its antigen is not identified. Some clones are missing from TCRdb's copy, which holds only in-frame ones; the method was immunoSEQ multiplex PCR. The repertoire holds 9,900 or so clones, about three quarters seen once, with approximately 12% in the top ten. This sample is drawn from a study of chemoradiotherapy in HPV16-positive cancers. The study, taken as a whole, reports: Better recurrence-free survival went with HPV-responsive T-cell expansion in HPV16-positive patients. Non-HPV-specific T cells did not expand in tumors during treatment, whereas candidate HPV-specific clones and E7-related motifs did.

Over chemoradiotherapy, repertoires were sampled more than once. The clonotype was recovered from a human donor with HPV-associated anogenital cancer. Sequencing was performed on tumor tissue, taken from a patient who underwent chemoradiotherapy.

This CDR3 is CASRKTPTDTQYF. In nucleotides, the CDR3 is TGTGCCAGCAGGAAGACCCCCACAGATACGCAGTATTTT. The chain uses TRBV6-4 and TRBJ2-3, with D unresolved. V dropped 6 bases and J dropped 2 bases, with 9 bases sitting between them. The CDR3 runs 13 residues. Germline CDR1 is MRHNA and CDR2 is SNTAGT.